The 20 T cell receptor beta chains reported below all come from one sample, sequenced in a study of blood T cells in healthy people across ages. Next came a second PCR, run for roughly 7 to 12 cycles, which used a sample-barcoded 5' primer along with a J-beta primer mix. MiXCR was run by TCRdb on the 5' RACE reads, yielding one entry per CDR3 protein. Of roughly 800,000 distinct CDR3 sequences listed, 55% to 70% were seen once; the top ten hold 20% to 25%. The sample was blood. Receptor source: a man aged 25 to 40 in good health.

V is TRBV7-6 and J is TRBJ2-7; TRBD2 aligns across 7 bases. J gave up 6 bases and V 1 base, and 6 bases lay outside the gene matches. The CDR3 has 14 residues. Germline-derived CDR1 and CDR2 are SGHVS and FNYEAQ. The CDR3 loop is CASSLGVGGTEQYF. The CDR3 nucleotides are TGTGCCAGCAGCTTAGGGGTGGGAGGGACCGAGCAGTACTTC.

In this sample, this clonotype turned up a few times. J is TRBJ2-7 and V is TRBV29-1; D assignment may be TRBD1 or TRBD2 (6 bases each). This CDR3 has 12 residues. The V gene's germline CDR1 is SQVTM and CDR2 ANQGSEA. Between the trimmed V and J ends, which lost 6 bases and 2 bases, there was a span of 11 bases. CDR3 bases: TGCAGCGTCGCGGGACATCCCTACGAGCAGTACTTC. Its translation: CSVAGHPYEQYF.

CDR3 DNA sequence: TGTGCCAGCAGCTTAGTCCCAACCATTGAAAACTATGGCTACACCTTC. Protein sequence: CASSLVPTIENYGYTF. The chain joins TRBV7-2 to TRBJ1-2; D remains unclear. The CDR3 runs 16 residues. CDR1 is SGHTA and CDR2 is FQGNSA in the germline V gene. V was shortened by 1 base and J by 2 bases, with 14 bases between the two germline ends.

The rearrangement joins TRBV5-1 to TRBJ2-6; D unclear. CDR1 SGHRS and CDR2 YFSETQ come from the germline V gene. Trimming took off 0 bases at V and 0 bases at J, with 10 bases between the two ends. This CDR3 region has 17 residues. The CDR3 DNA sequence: TGCGCCAGCAGCTTGGCCGCAGGATCCTCTGGGGCCAACGTCCTGACTTTC. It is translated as CASSLAAGSSGANVLTF. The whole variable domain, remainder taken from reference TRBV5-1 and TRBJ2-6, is KAGVTQTPRYLIKTRGQQVTLSCSPISGHRSVSWYQQTPGQGLQFLFEYFSETQRNKGNFPGRFSGRQFSNSRSEMNVSTLELGDSALYLCASSLAAGSSGANVLTFGAGSRLTVL.

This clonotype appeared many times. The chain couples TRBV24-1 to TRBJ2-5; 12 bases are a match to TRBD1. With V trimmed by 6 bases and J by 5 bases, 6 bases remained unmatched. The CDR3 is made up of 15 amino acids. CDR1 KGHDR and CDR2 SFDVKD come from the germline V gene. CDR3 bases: TGTGCCACCAGTCCCGGGACAGGGGGCTTGGAGACCCAGTACTTC. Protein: CATSPGTGGLETQYF.

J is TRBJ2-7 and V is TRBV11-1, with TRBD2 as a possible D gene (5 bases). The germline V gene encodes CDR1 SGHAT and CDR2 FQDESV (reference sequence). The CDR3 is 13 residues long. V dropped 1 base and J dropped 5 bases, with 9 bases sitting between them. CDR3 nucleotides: TGTGCCAGCAGCTTAGATACGAGGGACGAGCAGTACTTC. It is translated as CASSLDTRDEQYF.

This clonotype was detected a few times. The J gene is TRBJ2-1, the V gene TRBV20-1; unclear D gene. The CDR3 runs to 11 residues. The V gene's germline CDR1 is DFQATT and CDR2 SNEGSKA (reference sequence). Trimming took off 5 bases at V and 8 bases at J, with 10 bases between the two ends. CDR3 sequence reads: CSAARFDEQFF. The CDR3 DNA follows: TGCAGTGCTGCCCGTTTCGATGAGCAGTTCTTC.

The CDR3, as DNA: TGTGCCAGCAGCCAAACTAGCGAGAACACCGGGGAGCTGTTTTTT. This gives the protein CASSQTSENTGELFF. The chain combines TRBV4-2 with TRBJ2-2; 7 bases line up with TRBD2. Per germline, CDR1 LGHNA and CDR2 YNFKEQ. After removal of 2 bases from V and 1 base from J, the junction contained 1 base not matched to a gene. The CDR3 spans 15 residues.

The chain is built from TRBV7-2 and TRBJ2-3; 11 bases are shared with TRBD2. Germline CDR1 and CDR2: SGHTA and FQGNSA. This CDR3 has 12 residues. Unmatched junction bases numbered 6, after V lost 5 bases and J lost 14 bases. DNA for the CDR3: TGTGCCAGCAGCCACACTAGCGGGAGTATGTATTTT. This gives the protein CASSHTSGSMYF.

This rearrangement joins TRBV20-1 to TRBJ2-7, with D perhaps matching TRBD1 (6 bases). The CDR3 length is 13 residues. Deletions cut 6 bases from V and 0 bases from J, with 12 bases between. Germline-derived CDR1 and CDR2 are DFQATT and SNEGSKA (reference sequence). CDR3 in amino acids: CSAEGDNSYEQYF. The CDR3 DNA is TGCAGTGCCGAGGGGGACAACTCCTACGAGCAGTACTTC.

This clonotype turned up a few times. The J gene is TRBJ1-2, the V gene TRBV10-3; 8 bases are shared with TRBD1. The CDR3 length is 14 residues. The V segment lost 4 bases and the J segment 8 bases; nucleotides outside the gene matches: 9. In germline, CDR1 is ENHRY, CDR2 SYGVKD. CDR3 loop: CAISVPGQARGYTF. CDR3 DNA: TGTGCCATCAGTGTACCGGGACAGGCTCGAGGCTACACCTTC.

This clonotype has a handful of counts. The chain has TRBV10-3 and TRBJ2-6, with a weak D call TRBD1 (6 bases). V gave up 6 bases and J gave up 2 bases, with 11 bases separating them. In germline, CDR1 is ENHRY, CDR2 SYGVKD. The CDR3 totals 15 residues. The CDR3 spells CAISQGLTGANVLTF. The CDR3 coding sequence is TGTGCCATCAGCCAGGGGCTGACTGGGGCCAACGTCCTGACTTTC.

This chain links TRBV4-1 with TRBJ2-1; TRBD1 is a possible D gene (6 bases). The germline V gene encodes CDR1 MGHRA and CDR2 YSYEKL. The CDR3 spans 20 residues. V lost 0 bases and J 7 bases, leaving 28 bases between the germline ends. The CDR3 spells CASSQDRGRGRIWTGNEQFF. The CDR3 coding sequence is TGCGCCAGCAGCCAAGATAGGGGCAGGGGAAGAATTTGGACTGGGAATGAGCAGTTCTTC.

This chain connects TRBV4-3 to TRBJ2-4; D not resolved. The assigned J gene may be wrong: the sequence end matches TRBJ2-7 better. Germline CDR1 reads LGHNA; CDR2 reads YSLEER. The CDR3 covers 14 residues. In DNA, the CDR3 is TGCGCCAGCAGCCAAGTGCTTCTGGGCAACGAGCAGTACTTC. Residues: CASSQVLLGNEQYF.

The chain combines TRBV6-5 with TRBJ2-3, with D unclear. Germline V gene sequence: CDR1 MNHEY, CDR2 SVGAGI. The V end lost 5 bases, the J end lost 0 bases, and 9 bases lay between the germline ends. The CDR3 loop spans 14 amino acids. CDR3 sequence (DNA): TGTGCCAGCAGTCGCAGTGCCAGCACAGATACGCAGTATTTT. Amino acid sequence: CASSRSASTDTQYF.

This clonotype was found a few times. The CDR3 loop reads CASSLGDSSGETQYF. Here the CDR3 DNA reads TGTGCCAGCAGCTTAGGGGACTCATCTGGGGAGACCCAGTACTTC. This chain uses TRBV11-1 with TRBJ2-5, with a possible D match to TRBD2 (6 bases). This CDR3 is built from 15 residues. The V end was cut by 1 base, the J end by 5 bases, with 14 bases between. Germline V gene data show CDR1 as SGHAT and CDR2 as FQDESV (reference sequence).

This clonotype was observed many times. The chain's CDR3 is CASSYALTGSSGYTF. CDR3 in DNA: TGTGCCAGCAGTTACGCCCTCACAGGATCCTCTGGCTACACCTTC. The chain combines TRBV6-2 or TRBV6-3 with TRBJ1-2, with D tentatively TRBD1 (5 bases). Trimming pared 2 bases from V and 7 bases from J, leaving 17 bases between. In germline, CDR1 is MNHEY, CDR2 SVGEGT. The CDR3 runs to 15 residues.

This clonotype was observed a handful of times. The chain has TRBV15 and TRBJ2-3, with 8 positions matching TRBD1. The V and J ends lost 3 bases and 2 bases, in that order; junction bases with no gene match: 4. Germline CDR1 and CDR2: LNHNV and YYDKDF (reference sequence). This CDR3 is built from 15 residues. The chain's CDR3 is CATSRAQGDTDTQYF. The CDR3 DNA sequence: TGTGCCACCAGCAGGGCACAGGGGGACACAGATACGCAGTATTTT. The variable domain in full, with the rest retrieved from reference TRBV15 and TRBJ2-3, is DAMVIQNPRYQVTQFGKPVTLSCSQTLNHNVMYWYQQKSSQAPKLLFHYYDKDFNNEADTPDNFQSRRPNTSFCFLDIRSPGLGDTAMYLCATSRAQGDTDTQYFGPGTRLTVL.

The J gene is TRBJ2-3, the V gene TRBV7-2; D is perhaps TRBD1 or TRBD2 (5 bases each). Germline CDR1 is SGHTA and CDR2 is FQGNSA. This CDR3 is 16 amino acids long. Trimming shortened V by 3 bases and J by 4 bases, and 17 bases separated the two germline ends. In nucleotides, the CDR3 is TGTGCCAGCAGCTTGGCTGGGACCAGTCACGCAGATACGCAGTATTTT. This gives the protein CASSLAGTSHADTQYF.

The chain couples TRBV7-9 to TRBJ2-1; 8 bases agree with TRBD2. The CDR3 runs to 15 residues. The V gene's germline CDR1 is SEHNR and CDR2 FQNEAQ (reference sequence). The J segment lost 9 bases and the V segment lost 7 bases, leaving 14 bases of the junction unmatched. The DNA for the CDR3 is TGTGCCAGCACCCCCCAGGCGGGGGGAATGTCTGAGCAGTTCTTC. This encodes CASTPQAGGMSEQFF.